Below are 2 T cell receptor beta chains sequenced from a single sample in a study of cytomegalovirus exposure and HLA in healthy donors. The study ran its PCR with 60 Vbeta and 13 Jbeta primers. The table came from immunoSEQ multiplex PCR; TCRdb's copy has only in-frame clones and leaves some out. The table records fewer than 250,000 clones, around 80% of them present only once. The source material was PBMCs. These receptors were obtained from a man in his thirties or forties in good health and CMV-seronegative.

V and J are TRBV5-4 and TRBJ2-3, with TRBD1 as a possible D gene (6 bases). This CDR3 is 14 amino acids long. CDR1 and CDR2 (germline): SGHNT, YYREEE (reference sequence). The V gene lost 1 base and the J gene lost 6 bases, with 12 bases spanning the gap. The CDR3 nucleotides are TGTGCCAGCAGCTTGCCTACAGGGAATGATACGCAGTATTTT. This gives the protein CASSLPTGNDTQYF.

This sequence joins TRBV28 and TRBJ1-1, with TRBD1 as a possible D gene (6 bases). Per germline, CDR1 MDHEN and CDR2 SYDVKM. This CDR3 has 16 residues. The V end was cut by 4 bases, the J end by 4 bases, with 19 bases between. The CDR3 region is CASSSQSTGPSTEAFF. In DNA, the CDR3 is TGTGCCAGCAGTTCCCAATCTACAGGGCCCTCCACTGAAGCTTTCTTT. Full variable domain (outside the CDR3, taken from reference TRBV28 and TRBJ1-1): DVKVTQSSRYLVKRTGEKVFLECVQDMDHENMFWYRQDPGLGLRLIYFSYDVKMKEKGDIPEGYSVSREKKERFSLILESASTNQTSMYLCASSSQSTGPSTEAFFGQGTRLTVV.